The 8 T cell receptor beta chains below were found in one sample sequenced in a study of CD8 T cells in Susac syndrome. Random-hexamer reverse transcription was applied to about 0.45 to 1 ug RNA. MiXCR, applied by TCRdb to the immunoSEQ multiplex PCR reads, yields one record per CDR3 protein. The table lists 180,000 or so distinct CDR3 sequences, 85% to 95% of them singletons. The specimen was CD4+ T cells from PBMCs. Source of these receptors: a human donor in good health.

The chain recombines TRBV3-1 with TRBJ1-1; D ambiguous. This CDR3 has 15 amino acids. In germline, CDR1 is LGHDT, CDR2 YNNKEL (reference sequence). V dropped 4 bases and J dropped 1 base, with 13 bases sitting between them. CDR3 region: CASSPAKVTNTEAFF. The CDR3 DNA reads TGTGCCAGCAGCCCAGCAAAGGTAACGAACACTGAAGCTTTCTTT.

This clonotype was detected only once. In DNA form, the CDR3 reads TGCAGTGCTCCCGGGACATCTAACTACGAGCAGTACGTC. Translation: CSAPGTSNYEQYV. V usage is TRBV20-1 and J usage is TRBJ2-7; TRBD1 might be the D (6 bases). Germline CDR1 reads DFQATT; CDR2 reads SNEGSKA (reference sequence). The CDR3 is 13 residues long. Trimming stripped 5 bases from V and 3 bases from J, with 14 bases between.

V gene TRBV25-1 combines with J gene TRBJ1-2, with D unclear. Germline V gene sequence: CDR1 MGHDK, CDR2 SYGVNS. V was trimmed by 4 bases and J by 4 bases, leaving 7 bases between them. The length of the CDR3 is 12 residues. CDR3 amino acids: CASSARSYGYTF. The CDR3 DNA reads TGTGCCAGCAGTGCGAGGTCCTATGGCTACACCTTC.

Concerning this clonotype: At one of its ends the junction is not consistent with the germline gene, which may arise from a read error. This rearrangement joins TRBV29-1 to TRBJ2-5; the D is unclear. The CDR3 runs to 11 residues. CDR1 is SQVTM, CDR2 ANQGSEA, per germline. CDR3 in DNA: TGCAGCGTCGAAGTTGGGGAGACCCAGTACTTC. This codes for CSVEVGETQYF. The full variable domain, rest sourced from reference TRBV29-1 and TRBJ2-5, is SAVISQKPSRDICQRGTSLTIQCQVDSQVTMMFWYRQQPGQSLTLIATANQGSEATYESGFVIDKFPISRPNLTFSTLTVSNMSPEDSSIYLCSVEVGETQYFGPGTRLLVL.

This clonotype has only one observation. The chain recombines TRBV29-1 with TRBJ2-1, with D unresolved. The CDR3 covers 12 residues. The ends were cut back, 1 base at V and 7 bases at J, with 8 bases in the middle. Looked up from germline, CDR1 is SQVTM and CDR2 is ANQGSEA. The CDR3 sequence is CSVEVSRNEQFF. For the CDR3, the DNA is TGCAGCGTTGAAGTGAGCCGGAATGAGCAGTTCTTC.

The V call is TRBV7-2, the J call TRBJ2-1; no definite D call. Germline CDR1 SGHTA, CDR2 FQGNSA. This CDR3 is built from 15 residues. Trimming pared 0 bases from V and 0 bases from J, leaving 6 bases between. Written as DNA, the CDR3 is TGTGCCAGCAGCTTAGCCCTTCCCTCCTACAATGAGCAGTTCTTC. Amino acid sequence: CASSLALPSYNEQFF.

This chain uses TRBV28 with TRBJ1-2; a possible D gene is TRBD1 (5 bases). The CDR3 loop spans 12 amino acids. CDR1 and CDR2 from the germline V gene are MDHEN and SYDVKM. Trimming cost V 5 bases and J 4 bases, with 8 bases left between them. In DNA form, the CDR3 reads TGTGCCAGCAGTCCGGGGCTCTATGGCTACACCTTC. This encodes CASSPGLYGYTF.

The chain is built from TRBV29-1 and TRBJ2-1; perhaps TRBD1 as D (6 bases). Trimming removed 8 bases from V and 1 base from J, with 12 bases in between. The CDR3 contains 13 residues. From germline, CDR1 is SQVTM and CDR2 ANQGSEA. This CDR3 reads CSPRTDSYNEQFF. The CDR3 DNA is TGCAGCCCTCGGACAGATTCCTACAATGAGCAGTTCTTC.